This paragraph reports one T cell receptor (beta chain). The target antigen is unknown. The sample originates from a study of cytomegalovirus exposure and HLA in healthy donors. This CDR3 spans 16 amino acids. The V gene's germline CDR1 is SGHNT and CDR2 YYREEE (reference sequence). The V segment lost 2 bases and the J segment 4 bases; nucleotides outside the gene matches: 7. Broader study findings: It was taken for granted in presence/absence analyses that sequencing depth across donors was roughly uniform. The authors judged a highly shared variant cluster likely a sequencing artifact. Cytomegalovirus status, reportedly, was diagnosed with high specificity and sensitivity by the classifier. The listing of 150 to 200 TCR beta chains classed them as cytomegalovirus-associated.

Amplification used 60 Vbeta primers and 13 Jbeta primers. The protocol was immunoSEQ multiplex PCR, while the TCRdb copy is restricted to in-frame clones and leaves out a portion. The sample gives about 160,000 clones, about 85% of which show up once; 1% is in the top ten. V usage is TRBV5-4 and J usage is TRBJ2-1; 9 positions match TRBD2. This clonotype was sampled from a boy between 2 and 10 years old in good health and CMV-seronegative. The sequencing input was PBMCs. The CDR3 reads CASSFPGRGGYNEQFF. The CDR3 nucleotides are TGTGCCAGCAGCTTCCCCGGGCGGGGGGGGTACAATGAGCAGTTCTTC.